This T cell receptor beta chain was sequenced during a study of vaccination and CD4 T cells after COVID-19 (dated by TCRdb to 2021 to 2024). Turning to the overall study: Convalescent patients had a positive SARS-CoV-2 result on nasal swab PCR, and of these patients, several had mild disease and one had severe disease. Post-COVID blood samples from convalescent patients were collected a median of around 100 days after diagnosis, with a range of roughly 35 to 180 days. Post-vaccine blood samples were taken a median of about 70 days after the second vaccine dose, with a range of 14 to 241 days. The spike-specific CD4+ TCR repertoire was compared before and after mRNA vaccination in approximately 9 COVID-19 convalescent patients and 4 infection-naive healthy vaccine recipients. Overlapping spike peptide pools from SARS-CoV-2 and from the common cold coronaviruses HCoV-NL63, HCoV-OC43 and HCoV-229E were used as culture stimuli. Each participant got two doses of either the Pfizer-BioNTech BNT162b2 vaccine (n=8) or the Moderna mRNA-1273 vaccine (n=2). In the convalescent cohort there were six males and four females, among whom were two Hispanic individuals, seven Caucasians, two Asians and one multiracial person. Control cultures received a CEFX viral epitope pool as the positive control, an HIV-1 Nef peptide pool as the negative control, or no peptide.

The study at large found these results: In convalescent patients, a median approximately 86% of post-vaccine SARS-CoV-2-reactive clones were detected only after vaccination, and vaccine-specific priming was suggested by this finding. In convalescent patients, nearly all vaccine-specific clones (304 of 307) were found to be mono-reactive for SARS-CoV-2 spike rather than cross-reactive with common cold coronaviruses. The median number of SARS-CoV-2-reactive clonotypes rose from under 25 after infection to 38 after vaccination, but the change was not significant. Relatively few convalescent patients were included in the study, and early timepoints after natural infection were not analyzed.

The method was PCR. At the Johns Hopkins FTIC core, DNA from the cultured CD4+ T cells underwent TCR sequencing with the Oncomine TCR Beta short-read assay. The QIAamp micro DNA kit was used to extract genomic DNA from the cultured CD4+ T cells. Oncomine TCR Beta libraries from cultured CD4+ T cells were pooled with unique dual indexes and sequenced on an Illumina iSeq 100. The published analysis was carried out like this. Non-productive sequences were filtered out, and CDR3s that did not start with C, did not end with F or W, or were shorter than 7 amino acids were discarded. The MANAFEST web application identified antigen-specific clonotypes by comparing peptide-stimulated wells against reference wells and other culture wells. An FDR below 0.05, an odds ratio above 5, and a productive frequency above 0.1% in at least two of three replicate wells were required for clones to be considered positive. Clonotypes that were significantly expanded in both SARS-CoV-2 spike wells and at least one common cold coronavirus spike condition were defined as cross-reactive. Similarity between CDR3 sequences was evaluated in R version 3.6.1 using Levenshtein distances (stringdist) and unrooted phylogenetic trees (ape). Using fastp trimming at Q25 and MiXCR clonotype assembly, TCRdb reanalyzed the public sequencing data and kept in-frame beta chains. Each entry is one CDR3 protein sequence, shown with its most common DNA and genes. The V and J calls and clone size come from TCRdb's table, not from the authors' own analysis. The sample table shows roughly 24,000 distinct CDR3 sequences, and around 65% are seen once. In total, the top ten clones hold approximately 5.4% of the sample.

The sample's treatment or condition label, decoded: roughly 10-day PBMC culture with coronavirus spike peptide pools or control peptides (ViraFEST assay). The ViraFEST assay was used in the study, in which antigen-specific T cells were expanded with peptide pools and expanded clonotypes were subsequently identified by TCR sequencing. Positive SARS-CoV-2 PCR tests in the convalescent patients dated from March to December 2020, before Alpha, Beta and Delta variants emerged in the United States. About 2 million PBMCs per well were cultured in IMDM with approximately 5% human AB serum and about 9.7 IU/ml IL-2, plus 10 ug/ml peptide pools. Half of the culture medium was replaced with fresh IL-2-containing medium on days 3 and 7. After 10 days of culture, CD4+ T cells were isolated by negative selection with the EasySep CD4+ T cell isolation kit. Ficoll-Paque Plus gradient centrifugation was used to isolate PBMCs from whole blood, and the isolated PBMCs were then either used fresh or cryopreserved at -140C. Culture conditions were generally each tested in triplicate wells.

The CDR3 runs 11 residues from the cysteine to the phenylalanine. Of all the DNA, just the CDR3 is kept, 33 bases in frame from base 1. Based on the germline V gene (reference sequence), the CDR1 and CDR2 sequences are DFQATT and SNEGSKA. Trimming removed 7 bases from V and 10 bases from J, leaving 16 bases between the germline ends. Turning to this clonotype: No antigen is known for it. No base qualities exist here, and no much larger clone lies one base off it.

Sequenced input: CD4+ T cells from blood, cultured in vitro. The sequence was collected from a human donor who had recovered from COVID-19. This chain is built from TRBV20-1 and TRBJ1-2; the D region possibly corresponds to TRBD1 (5 bases align). The DNA reads TGCAGTGAAAACAGGAAGAAAGACTACACCTTC. It codes for CSENRKKDYTF.